This T cell receptor beta chain was recorded in a study of T cells after yellow fever vaccination. Study as a whole: SMART-Seq v4 Ultra Low Input prepared libraries from low-cell fractions. Notes on the study in general: Most clones from primary vaccination were detected again post-booster (around 95% CD4, 70% to 90% CD8). A limited proportion of clonotypes was detected within both the CD4 and CD8 compartments. From the bulk population, abundant clonotypes could contaminate and appear within FACS-sorted repertoires.

Germline CDR1 reads LGHNA; CDR2 reads YSLEER. The CDR3 is 14 amino acids. V shed 1 base and J 6 bases; nucleotides not matched to a gene: 5. This clonotype was counted between two and nine times. Its antigen is unidentified. TCRdb reprocessed the 5' RACE reads via MiXCR and lists one record per CDR3 protein. The repertoire has almost 600,000 distinct CDR3 sequences, roughly 14% of them found once; the top ten carry over 12%. The rearrangement joins TRBV4-3 to TRBJ2-7, with 8 positions matching TRBD1. This sequence was found in a young man who received the YFV17D yellow fever vaccine. The starting material was PBMCs, obtained on the day of the yellow fever booster vaccination. CDR3 amino acids: CASSQGKTGVEQYF. CDR3 bases: TGCGCCAGCAGCCAAGGAAAGACAGGGGTCGAGCAGTACTTC.